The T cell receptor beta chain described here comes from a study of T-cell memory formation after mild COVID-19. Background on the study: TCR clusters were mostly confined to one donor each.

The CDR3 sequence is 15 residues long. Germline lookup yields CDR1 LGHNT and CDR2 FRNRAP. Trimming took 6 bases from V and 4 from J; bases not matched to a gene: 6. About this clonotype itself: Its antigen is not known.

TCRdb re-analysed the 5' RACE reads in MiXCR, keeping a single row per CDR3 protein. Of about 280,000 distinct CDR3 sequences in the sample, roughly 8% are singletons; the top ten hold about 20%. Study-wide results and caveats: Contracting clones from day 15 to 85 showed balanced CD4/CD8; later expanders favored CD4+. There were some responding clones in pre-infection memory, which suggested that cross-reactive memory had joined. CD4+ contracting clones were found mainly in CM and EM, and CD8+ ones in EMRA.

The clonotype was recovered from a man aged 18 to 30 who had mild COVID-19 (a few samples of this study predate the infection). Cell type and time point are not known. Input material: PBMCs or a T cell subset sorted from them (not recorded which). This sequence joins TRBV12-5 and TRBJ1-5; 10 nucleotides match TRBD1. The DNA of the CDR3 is TGTGCTAGTGGGCCGGGACAGGGGTCAAATCAGCCCCAGCATTTT. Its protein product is CASGPGQGSNQPQHF.